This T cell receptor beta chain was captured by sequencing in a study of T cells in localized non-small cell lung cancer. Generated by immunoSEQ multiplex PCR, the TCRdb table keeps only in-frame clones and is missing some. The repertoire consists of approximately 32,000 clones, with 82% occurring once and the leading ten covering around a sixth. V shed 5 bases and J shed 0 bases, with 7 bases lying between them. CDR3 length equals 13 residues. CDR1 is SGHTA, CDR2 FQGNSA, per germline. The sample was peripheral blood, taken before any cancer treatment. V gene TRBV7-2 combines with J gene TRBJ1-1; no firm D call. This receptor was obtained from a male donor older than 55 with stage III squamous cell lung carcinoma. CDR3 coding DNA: TGTGCCAGCAGCCGAGAAATGAACACTGAAGCTTTCTTT. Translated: CASSREMNTEAFF.